The 13 T cell receptor beta chains given below trace back to one sample, sequenced in a study of blood T cell repertoires in COVID-19. Repertoires were generated with immunoSEQ multiplex PCR, while TCRdb's copy carries only in-frame clones and drops some. Among 100,000 to 150,000 clones listed, approximately 80% were seen once. Sequenced: peripheral blood. The origin of the receptors is a woman aged 45-60 years with acute or convalescent COVID-19.

The chain's CDR3 is CASRRDSTSTDTQYF. For the CDR3, the DNA is TGTGCCAGCAGACGGGACAGCACTAGCACAGATACGCAGTATTTT. The V gene is TRBV25-1, the J gene TRBJ2-3; 7 bases are a match to TRBD1. J was trimmed by 0 bases and V by 6 bases; bases with no gene match: 6. Germline CDR1 and CDR2: MGHDK and SYGVNS. There are 15 residues in the CDR3.

The chain links TRBV18 to TRBJ2-4; D gene unclear. The V gene lost 2 bases and the J gene lost 6 bases, with 8 bases spanning the gap. Germline-derived CDR1 and CDR2 are KGHSH and LQKENI. CDR3 length: 13 residues. This CDR3 is CASSPSHPNIQYF. The CDR3 region has the DNA TGTGCCAGCTCACCAAGCCATCCAAACATTCAGTACTTC. Supplemented by reference TRBV18 and TRBJ2-4, the full variable domain reads NAGVMQNPRHLVRRRGQEARLRCSPMKGHSHVYWYRQLPEEGLKFMVYLQKENIIDESGMPKERFSAEFPKEGPSILRIQQVVRGDSAAYFCASSPSHPNIQYFGAGTRLSVL.

This clone was detected only a few times. This rearrangement joins TRBV5-4 to TRBJ1-5, with 9 positions matching TRBD1. V shed 0 bases, J shed 5 bases, and the junction held 0 bases outside the gene matches. Per the germline V gene, CDR1 is SGHNT and CDR2 is YYREEE (reference sequence). This CDR3 is 14 amino acids long. CDR3 sequence: CASSLGDRDQPQHF. The CDR3 DNA reads as TGTGCCAGCAGCTTGGGGGACAGGGATCAGCCCCAGCATTTT. The whole variable domain, remainder taken from reference TRBV5-4 and TRBJ1-5, is ETGVTQSPTHLIKTRGQQVTLRCSSQSGHNTVSWYQQALGQGPQFIFQYYREEENGRGNFPPRFSGLQFPNYSSELNVNALELDDSALYLCASSLGDRDQPQHFGDGTRLSIL.

V is TRBV4-2 and J is TRBJ2-3, with TRBD2 matching 7 bases. V was pared by 4 bases and J by 5 bases, with 9 bases of the junction left unmatched. Germline values: CDR1 LGHNA, CDR2 YNFKEQ. The CDR3 loop spans 15 amino acids. The CDR3 spells CASSLLSGGRDTQYF. DNA of the CDR3: TGTGCCAGCAGCCTTTTATCGGGGGGACGAGATACGCAGTATTTT.

The chain joins TRBV2 to TRBJ1-1; TRBD1 agrees at 11 bases. CDR3 length: 19 residues. The V gene end was trimmed by 5 bases and the J gene end by 6 bases; junction bases not matched to a gene: 20. Germline V CDR1 and CDR2: SNHLY, FYNNEI. CDR3 amino acids: CASSPSRTGGAEGVPEAFF. The CDR3 bases are TGTGCCAGCAGTCCCTCCCGGACAGGGGGCGCCGAGGGGGTTCCTGAAGCTTTCTTT.

On this clone: The sample holds other DNA sequences that translate to the same CDR3. The chain joins TRBV28 to TRBJ2-3; 8 bases fit TRBD2. V was pared by 6 bases and J by 1 base, with 3 bases of the junction left unmatched. The CDR3 contains 14 residues. The germline V gene encodes CDR1 MDHEN and CDR2 SYDVKM. The CDR3 here is CASSLSGGTDTQYF. CDR3 coding DNA: TGTGCCAGCAGCCTTAGCGGGGGCACAGATACGCAGTATTTT.

Concerning this clone itself: The junction and the germline gene differ at one end; a read error may be behind it. V and J are TRBV7-7 and TRBJ2-5; D may be TRBD1 (6 bases). This CDR3 contains 13 residues. CDR1 and CDR2 (germline): SSHAT, FNYEAQ (reference sequence). CDR3 region: CASSLVRGETQYF. The DNA of the CDR3 is TGTGCTAGCAGCTTAGTCAGGGGAGAGACCCAGTACTTC.

This chain links TRBV5-1 with TRBJ2-3; 11 nucleotides align to TRBD2. With 7 bases clipped from V and 4 bases from J, the junction kept 11 bases outside the gene matches. The CDR3 spans 16 residues. Germline V gene sequence: CDR1 SGHRS, CDR2 YFSETQ. The CDR3 region is CASFSGGSGGADTQYF. DNA of the CDR3: TGCGCCAGCTTTAGTGGAGGTAGCGGGGGGGCAGATACGCAGTATTTT.

This clone has only a few counts. CDR3: CASSPSSNQPQHF. The CDR3, as DNA: TGTGCCAGCTCACCCAGTAGCAATCAGCCCCAGCATTTT. J is TRBJ1-5 and V is TRBV18; D uncertain. V gave up 3 bases and J gave up 0 bases, with 3 bases separating them. The length of the CDR3 is 13 residues. Germline assignment: CDR1 KGHSH and CDR2 LQKENI.

This sequence joins TRBV6-6 and TRBJ2-7, with TRBD1 as a possible D gene (6 bases). V was shortened by 2 bases and J by 5 bases, with 13 bases between the two germline ends. CDR3 length: 14 amino acids. Per germline, CDR1 MNHNY and CDR2 SVGAGI (reference sequence). The CDR3 DNA sequence: TGTGCCAGCAGTTACCGAGGGCAGGGGAACGAGCAGTACTTC. Encoded protein: CASSYRGQGNEQYF.

The J gene is TRBJ2-7, the V gene TRBV6-5; D remains ambiguous. The ends were cut back, 4 bases at V and 0 bases at J, with 4 bases in the middle. Per the germline V gene, CDR1 is MNHEY and CDR2 is SVGAGI. This CDR3 has 12 residues. The DNA for the CDR3 is TGTGCCAGCAGTTTTAGCTCCTACGAGCAGTACTTC. It codes for CASSFSSYEQYF.

In this sample, this clone turned up once. The chain combines TRBV6-5 with TRBJ2-7; 11 bases are shared with TRBD2. Germline V gives CDR1 MNHEY, CDR2 SVGAGI. Trimming removed 10 bases from V and 4 bases from J; junction bases left unmatched: 9. The CDR3 extends over 14 amino acids. DNA of the CDR3: TGTGCCACAAGAAGGGGGACTAGCGGATACGAGCAGTACTTC. Its protein is CATRRGTSGYEQYF.

The rearrangement uses TRBV5-1 and TRBJ1-5; perhaps TRBD1 as D (5 bases). V was cut by 0 bases and J by 0 bases, with 7 bases left in between. This CDR3 has 15 amino acids. Germline CDR1 and CDR2: SGHRS and YFSETQ. The CDR3 nucleotides are TGCGCCAGCAGCTTGGCGGGGGATAGCAATCAGCCCCAGCATTTT. This sequence encodes CASSLAGDSNQPQHF. The variable domain in full, completed from reference TRBV5-1 and TRBJ1-5, reads KAGVTQTPRYLIKTRGQQVTLSCSPISGHRSVSWYQQTPGQGLQFLFEYFSETQRNKGNFPGRFSGRQFSNSRSEMNVSTLELGDSALYLCASSLAGDSNQPQHFGDGTRLSIL.